This passage covers 23 T cell receptor beta chains from one sample sequenced in a study of CD8+ T cells in alopecia areata. Extracted from the samples, RNA was reverse transcribed into cDNA to serve as the sequencing template. Only in-frame clones appear in the TCRdb table, and some are missing; sequencing was by immunoSEQ multiplex PCR. This sample yields about 210,000 clones, of which around 66% are seen a single time; around 4.2% belongs to the top ten. Treatment reported: oral pan-JAK inhibitor, 5-10 mg twice daily. Specimen: CD4+ T cells sorted from blood, collected at week 4, from a patient treated with tofacitinib. The receptors here all came from a human donor with alopecia areata.

The rearrangement links TRBV29-1 to TRBJ2-1; TRBD2 aligns across 7 bases. This CDR3 spans 14 amino acids. Looked up from germline, CDR1 is SQVTM and CDR2 is ANQGSEA. V dropped 6 bases and J dropped 4; count of bases not matched to a gene: 9. The CDR3 DNA follows: TGCAGCGTCGCCGAGGGAGGGCTTTACAATGAGCAGTTCTTC. This encodes CSVAEGGLYNEQFF.

In its sample, this clone was seen once. V usage is TRBV5-4 and J usage is TRBJ2-5, with D perhaps TRBD1 (6 bases). The CDR3 is 14 residues long. V was trimmed by 2 bases and J by 1 base, leaving 9 bases between them. CDR1 and CDR2 (germline): SGHNT, YYREEE (reference sequence). The CDR3 nucleotides are TGTGCCAGCAGCTTCACAGGGTCCCAAGAGACCCAGTACTTC. This sequence encodes CASSFTGSQETQYF.

The chain joins TRBV29-1 to TRBJ2-1, with 13 bases lining up with TRBD2. The CDR3 totals 15 residues. The V gene's germline CDR1 is SQVTM and CDR2 ANQGSEA. The ends lost 5 bases at V and 4 bases at J; junction bases unmatched: 5. The CDR3 DNA sequence: TGCAGCGTTCTAAAGGGACTAGCGGGGTACAATGAGCAGTTCTTC. It encodes CSVLKGLAGYNEQFF.

This clone was counted a few times. The rearrangement links TRBV7-9 to TRBJ1-2; no clear D. This CDR3 spans 15 amino acids. The V end was cut by 3 bases, the J end by 8 bases, with 19 bases between. Per the germline V gene, CDR1 is SEHNR and CDR2 is FQNEAQ (reference sequence). The CDR3 DNA sequence: TGTGCCAGCAGCTTCCCTAGTCTGGCGGGCGAAGGCTACACCTTC. Amino acid sequence: CASSFPSLAGEGYTF.

The gene calls are TRBV29-1 and TRBJ2-5, with D perhaps matching TRBD1 (5 bases). The germline V gene has CDR1 SQVTM and CDR2 ANQGSEA. This CDR3 spans 12 amino acids. The ends were cut back, 4 bases at V and 7 bases at J, with 13 bases in the middle. This CDR3 reads CSVGSLQGTQYF. CDR3 nucleotide sequence: TGCAGCGTTGGATCCCTCCAGGGGACCCAGTACTTC. Variable domain in full (rest from reference TRBV29-1 and TRBJ2-5): SAVISQKPSRDICQRGTSLTIQCQVDSQVTMMFWYRQQPGQSLTLIATANQGSEATYESGFVIDKFPISRPNLTFSTLTVSNMSPEDSSIYLCSVGSLQGTQYFGPGTRLLVL.

This chain joins TRBV6-6 and TRBJ1-5; possible D gene TRBD1, 5 bases. The germline gives CDR1 MNHNY, CDR2 SVGAGI (reference sequence). The CDR3 contains 15 residues. The ends were cut back, 7 bases at V and 2 bases at J, with 15 bases in the middle. CDR3 bases: TGTGCCAGCAAATCCCTCGGGGGGGGCAATCAGCCCCAGCATTTT. As protein: CASKSLGGGNQPQHF.

The chain couples TRBV27 to TRBJ1-1; D gene uncertain. The germline V gene has CDR1 MNHEY and CDR2 SMNVEV (reference sequence). The CDR3 has 12 residues. V lost 5 bases and J 7 bases, leaving 11 bases between the germline ends. The CDR3 reads CASSDQDHEAFF. The CDR3, as DNA: TGTGCCAGCAGTGATCAGGACCATGAAGCTTTCTTT.

The chain uses TRBV9 and TRBJ2-1; tentative D call: TRBD2 (6 bases). Trimming shortened V by 3 bases and J by 9 bases, and 19 bases separated the two germline ends. The CDR3 spans 15 residues. Per germline, CDR1 SGDLS and CDR2 YYNGEE. This CDR3 reads CASSGNPGGSVEQFF. Written as DNA, the CDR3 is TGTGCCAGCAGCGGGAACCCTGGGGGGTCGGTTGAGCAGTTCTTC.

J is TRBJ1-1 and V is TRBV4-2; possible D gene TRBD1, 5 bases. This CDR3 is 17 amino acids long. The V end lost 4 bases, the J end lost 3 bases, and 21 bases lay between the germline ends. Germline V gene data show CDR1 as LGHNA and CDR2 as YNFKEQ. This CDR3 is CASSLTRSGGKDTEAFF. The CDR3 coding sequence is TGTGCCAGCAGCCTGACGCGCAGTGGGGGGAAGGACACTGAAGCTTTCTTT.

The genes are TRBV7-8 and TRBJ1-2, with TRBD1 matching 7 bases. This CDR3 comprises 14 residues. V gave up 4 bases and J gave up 4 bases; unmatched junction bases: 6. Germline values: CDR1 SGHVS, CDR2 FQNEAQ. CDR3 protein: CASSSEGGPYGYTF. For the CDR3, the DNA is TGTGCCAGCAGCTCCGAAGGGGGCCCCTATGGCTACACCTTC.

The V gene is TRBV7-6, the J gene TRBJ2-5, with 10 bases identical to TRBD2. V lost 5 bases, J lost 2 bases, and 8 bases stayed unmatched. The CDR3 contains 16 residues. Germline CDR1 reads SGHVS; CDR2 reads FNYEAQ. The CDR3 reads CASSPASGGLQETQYF. The CDR3, as DNA: TGTGCCAGCAGCCCGGCTAGCGGGGGTCTTCAAGAGACCCAGTACTTC.

The rearrangement joins TRBV10-3 to TRBJ2-7; D is perhaps TRBD2 (5 bases). The V end lost 2 bases, the J end lost 7 bases, and 15 bases lay between the germline ends. This CDR3 is built from 14 residues. Germline CDR1 and CDR2: ENHRY and SYGVKD. The DNA for the CDR3 is TGTGCCATCAGTGAGAGAGGGCCATCAAAAGAGCAGTACTTC. It encodes CAISERGPSKEQYF.

This rearrangement joins TRBV5-1 to TRBJ2-3; the D gene is possibly TRBD1 (6 bases). Germline V gene lookup returns CDR1 SGHRS and CDR2 YFSETQ. This CDR3 is 14 amino acids long. V was clipped by 2 bases and J by 3 bases, with 10 bases between them. CDR3 loop: CASSFGTRTDTQYF. CDR3 nucleotides: TGCGCCAGCAGCTTCGGGACAAGGACAGATACGCAGTATTTT. Full variable domain (remainder filled in from reference TRBV5-1 and TRBJ2-3): KAGVTQTPRYLIKTRGQQVTLSCSPISGHRSVSWYQQTPGQGLQFLFEYFSETQRNKGNFPGRFSGRQFSNSRSEMNVSTLELGDSALYLCASSFGTRTDTQYFGPGTRLTVL.

The gene calls are TRBV29-1 and TRBJ2-7; the match to TRBD1 covers 11 bases. Germline values: CDR1 SQVTM, CDR2 ANQGSEA. This CDR3 comprises 14 residues. V lost 4 bases, J lost 0 bases, and 2 bases stayed unmatched. The CDR3 DNA reads as TGCAGCGTTGGGACAGGGGGCTCCTCCTACGAGCAGTACTTC. Protein sequence: CSVGTGGSSYEQYF.

J is TRBJ1-5 and V is TRBV29-1; 7 nucleotides align to TRBD1. V gave up 6 bases and J gave up 4 bases; unmatched junction bases: 3. The germline CDR1 and CDR2 sequences are SQVTM and ANQGSEA. The CDR3 consists of 12 residues. CDR3 protein: CSVRQGNQPQHF. The CDR3 coding sequence is TGCAGCGTCCGACAGGGAAATCAGCCCCAGCATTTT.

This sequence joins TRBV29-1 and TRBJ1-2; 7 positions match TRBD1. V was clipped by 6 bases and J by 5 bases; unmatched bases: 6. Germline CDR1 and CDR2: SQVTM and ANQGSEA. This CDR3 spans 12 amino acids. Here the CDR3 DNA reads TGCAGCGTCCGCCGACAGGGATATGGCTACACCTTC. Its protein is CSVRRQGYGYTF.

The rearrangement links TRBV4-3 to TRBJ2-1; D call uncertain. This CDR3 spans 16 amino acids. Trimming shortened V by 1 base and J by 1 base, and 11 bases separated the two germline ends. Germline-derived CDR1 and CDR2 are LGHNA and YSLEER. CDR3 sequence: CASSQVNLVSYNEQFF. The CDR3 coding sequence is TGCGCCAGCAGCCAAGTTAATTTGGTATCCTACAATGAGCAGTTCTTC.

The V gene is TRBV6-5, the J gene TRBJ2-1, with 9 bases lining up with TRBD2. The CDR3 extends over 15 amino acids. V gave up 4 bases and J gave up 9 bases; unmatched junction bases: 10. Per the germline V gene, CDR1 is MNHEY and CDR2 is SVGAGI. The chain's CDR3 is CASSFSGGPQSEQFF. CDR3 nucleotides: TGTGCCAGCAGTTTCAGCGGGGGGCCCCAGAGTGAGCAGTTCTTC.

The CDR3 bases are TGCAGTGCTGAAAACAGGGTAGCCCAGTACTTC. Encoded protein: CSAENRVAQYF. The chain joins TRBV20-1 to TRBJ2-5; TRBD1 is a possible D gene (6 bases). CDR1 and CDR2 (germline): DFQATT, SNEGSKA (reference sequence). V lost 5 bases, J lost 9 bases, and 13 bases lay in between. This CDR3 has 11 residues.

The chain carries TRBV6-6 and TRBJ2-5; 11 bases fit TRBD2. The V and J ends lost 4 bases and 4 bases, in that order; junction bases with no gene match: 2. Germline-derived CDR1 and CDR2 are MNHNY and SVGAGI (reference sequence). This CDR3 has 14 residues. CDR3: CASSSLAGGETQYF. The CDR3 DNA reads TGTGCCAGCAGTTCGCTAGCGGGGGGAGAGACCCAGTACTTC.

This chain connects TRBV4-1 to TRBJ2-5, with D unclear. Trimming took 1 base from V and 2 from J, leaving 8 bases between them. The germline V gene has CDR1 MGHRA and CDR2 YSYEKL. This CDR3 is built from 14 residues. DNA for the CDR3: TGCGCCAGCAGCCAAGGGTCAGAACAAGAGACCCAGTACTTC. Translated: CASSQGSEQETQYF.

The V call is TRBV25-1, the J call TRBJ2-3, with 8 bases matching TRBD2. Germline CDR1 and CDR2: MGHDK and SYGVNS. After removal of 4 bases from V and 1 base from J, the junction contained 7 bases not matched to a gene. CDR3 length: 16 amino acids. The CDR3 DNA sequence: TGTGCCAGCAGTGGACGCCGGGGGGGCCGCACAGATACGCAGTATTTT. Translated: CASSGRRGGRTDTQYF.

Only one count was recorded for this clone. CDR3: CASSGRRGAGYTGELFF. The CDR3 nucleotides are TGTGCCAGTAGTGGACGTCGGGGCGCCGGGTACACCGGGGAGCTGTTTTTT. This chain joins TRBV19 and TRBJ2-2; D may be TRBD1 or TRBD2 (5 bases each). V was pared by 5 bases and J by 3 bases, with 19 bases between. CDR1 is LNHDA and CDR2 is SQIVND in the germline V gene (reference sequence). The CDR3 consists of 17 residues.